This T cell receptor (beta chain) was recorded in a study of response to subunit inactivated influenza vaccine. General observations from the study: Seasonal influenza vaccination, on each occasion, was suggested by the authors to recruit few new T cells.

Points on this clonotype: Its cognate antigen is unknown.

MiXCR was run by TCRdb on the RT-PCR reads, yielding one entry per CDR3 protein. The table shows roughly 760,000 distinct CDR3 sequences, with around 20% occurring only once. The CDR3 is 16 amino acids. Germline V gene sequence: CDR1 DFQATT, CDR2 SNEGSKA (reference sequence). Trimming took 2 bases from V and 0 from J, leaving 15 bases between them. Source: PBMCs from blood, taken 5 days after vaccination. This TCR derives from a man between 45 and 60 years old who received an inactivated influenza vaccine. This chain joins TRBV20-1 and TRBJ2-3; possibly TRBD2 for D (6 bases). The CDR3 here is CSARPLSGESTDTQYF. The CDR3 DNA reads as TGCAGTGCTAGACCCTTATCGGGGGAGAGCACAGATACGCAGTATTTT.